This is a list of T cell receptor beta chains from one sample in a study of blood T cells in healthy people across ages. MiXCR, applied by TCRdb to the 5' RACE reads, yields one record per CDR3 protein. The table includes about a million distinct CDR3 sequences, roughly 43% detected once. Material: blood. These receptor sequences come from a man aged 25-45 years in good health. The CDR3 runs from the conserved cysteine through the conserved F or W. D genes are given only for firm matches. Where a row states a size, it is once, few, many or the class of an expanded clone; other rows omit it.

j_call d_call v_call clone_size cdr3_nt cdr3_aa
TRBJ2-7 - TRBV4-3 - TGCGCCAGCAGCCAAGTTAGTACGGGCAACCACGAGCAGTACTTC CASSQVSTGNHEQYF
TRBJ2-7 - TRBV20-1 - TGCAGTGCGAGAGACAGGCTAAACGGCGGCTACGAGCAGTACTTC CSARDRLNGGYEQYF
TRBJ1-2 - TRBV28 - TGTGCCAGCAGTTTATTACCCGGTGGCTACACCTTC CASSLLPGGYTF
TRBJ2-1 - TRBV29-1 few TGCAGCGTTGAAGGCCTTGGTGAGCAGTTCTTC CSVEGLGEQFF
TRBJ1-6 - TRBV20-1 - TGCAGTGCTCCCATTCGGGATATCATGTTCAGTTCACCCCTCCACTTT CSAPIRDIMFSSPLHF
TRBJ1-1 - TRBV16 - TGTGCCAGCAGCGAACCCTGGGGACGGAACACTGAAGCTTTCTTT CASSEPWGRNTEAFF
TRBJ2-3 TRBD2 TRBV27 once TGTGCCAGCAGTTTATCGCCGAGCCAGCGGGGACTGGTAGATACGCAGTATTTT CASSLSPSQRGLVDTQYF
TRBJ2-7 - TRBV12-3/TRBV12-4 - TGTGCCAGCAGCCAAGGTGGGAGCTCCTACGACCAGTACTTC CASSQGGSSYDQYF
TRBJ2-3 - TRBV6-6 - TGTGCCAGCAGTTCGCCCGTCGTACATACGCAGTATTTT CASSSPVVHTQYF
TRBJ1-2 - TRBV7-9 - TGTGCCAGCAGCTCAAAGCAGGTTTCCCGGGATGGCTACACCTTC CASSSKQVSRDGYTF
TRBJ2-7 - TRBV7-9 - TGTGCCAGCAGCCACTCATCAGCAGGGGTCAGTGAGCAGTACTTC CASSHSSAGVSEQYF
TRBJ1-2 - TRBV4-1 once TGCGCCAGCAGCCAAGACTCAGGGCAGGGGTGGAATGGCTACACCTTC CASSQDSGQGWNGYTF
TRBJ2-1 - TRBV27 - TGTGCCAGCAGTTTATACTGGGGGGCCTACAATGAGCAGTTCTTC CASSLYWGAYNEQFF
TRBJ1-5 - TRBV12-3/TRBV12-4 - TGTGCCAGCAGTTTACAGGGGACCCCCAATCAGCCCCAGCATTTT CASSLQGTPNQPQHF
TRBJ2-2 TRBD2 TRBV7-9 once TGTGCCAGCAGCTCCAAGCGGGATGCGTCCGGGGAGCTGTTTTTT CASSSKRDASGELFF
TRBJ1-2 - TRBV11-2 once TGTGCCAGCAGCTCCGAAGTCCAGGGGAGTATAGGCTACACCTTC CASSSEVQGSIGYTF
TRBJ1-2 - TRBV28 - TGTGCCAGCAGTTTGCTGCGTGCTAACGGCTACACCTTC CASSLLRANGYTF
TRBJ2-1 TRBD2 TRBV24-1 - TGTGCCACCAGTGACCAGACTAGCGGGGGGGGGAATGAGCAGTTCTTC CATSDQTSGGGNEQFF
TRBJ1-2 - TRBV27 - TGTGCCAGCAGTTTAACTCCCCTCCCCGGGGGGAACTATGGCTACACCTTC CASSLTPLPGGNYGYTF
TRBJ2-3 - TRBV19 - TGTGCCAGTACCCGCCAGAATTGGGAGGCAGATACGCAGTATTTT CASTRQNWEADTQYF
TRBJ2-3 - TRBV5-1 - TGCGCCAGCAGCCCGAGACTCGGCACAGATACGCAGTATTTT CASSPRLGTDTQYF
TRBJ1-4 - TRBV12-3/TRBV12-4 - TGTGCCAGCAGTTTAATGGGGCTTGAAAAACTGTTTTTT CASSLMGLEKLFF
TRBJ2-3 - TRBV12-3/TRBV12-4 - TGTGCCAGCAGTCCCCATGGAGGAGGGGGACGAGATACGCAGTATTTT CASSPHGGGGRDTQYF
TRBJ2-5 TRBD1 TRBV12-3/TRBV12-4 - TGTGCCAGCAGTTTCGGGACAGGGAGAAGGGAGACCCAGTACTTC CASSFGTGRRETQYF
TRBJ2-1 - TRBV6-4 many TGTGCCAGCAGTGCTAATTGGGAGGGGGGAGAGGATGAGCAGTTCTTC CASSANWEGGEDEQFF
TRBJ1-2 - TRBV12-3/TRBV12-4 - TGTGCCAGCAGTTTAGGGGCGGTCCATGGCTACACCTTC CASSLGAVHGYTF
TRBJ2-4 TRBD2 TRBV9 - TGTGCCAGCAGCGGACGGACTAGCGGCGCTGTAGCCAAAAACATTCAGTACTTC CASSGRTSGAVAKNIQYF
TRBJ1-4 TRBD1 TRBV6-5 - TGTGCCAGCAGTTCGGGACAGGGTAGCGAAAAACTGTTTTTT CASSSGQGSEKLFF
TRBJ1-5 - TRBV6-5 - TGTGCCAGCAGATCAATCGACGGTAGCAATCAGCCCCAGCATTTT CASRSIDGSNQPQHF
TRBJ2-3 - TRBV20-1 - TGCAGTGCTTTACATGTTCCAGGGAGGACGTTCACAGATACGCAGTATTTT CSALHVPGRTFTDTQYF
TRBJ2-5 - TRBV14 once TGTGCCAGCGAGAATGGTGTCCAAGAGACCCAGTACTTC CASENGVQETQYF
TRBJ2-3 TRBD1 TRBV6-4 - TGTGCCAGCAGTATTCAGGGGGAGAGCACAGATACGCAGTATTTT CASSIQGESTDTQYF
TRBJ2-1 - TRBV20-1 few TGCAGTGCCGAACTGGGGCGGCGGTCCTACAATGAGCAGTTCTTC CSAELGRRSYNEQFF
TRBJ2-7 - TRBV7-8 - TGTGCCAGCAGCTTAGGGGTGGGGACAACCTACGAGCAGTACTTC CASSLGVGTTYEQYF
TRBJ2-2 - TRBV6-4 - TGTGCCAGCAGTTTGGACTCGTCGAACACCGGGGAGCTGTTTTTT CASSLDSSNTGELFF
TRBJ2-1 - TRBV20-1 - TGCAGTCAATTCCGCTTAGGGACCAATGAGCAGTTCTTC CSQFRLGTNEQFF
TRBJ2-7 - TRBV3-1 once TGTGCCAGCAGCCAAGAGAGTAGCTCCTACGAGCAGTACTTC CASSQESSSYEQYF
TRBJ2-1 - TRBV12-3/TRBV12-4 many TGTGCCAGCAGCTTAGGCCTTCATGGCGATGAGCAGTTCTTC CASSLGLHGDEQFF
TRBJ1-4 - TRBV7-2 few TGTGCCAGCAGCTTAGCGGCAGGGGTGAATGAAAAACTGTTTTTT CASSLAAGVNEKLFF
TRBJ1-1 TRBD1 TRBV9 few TGTGCCAGCAGCGTAGAAGGGGGCGTCTACACTGAAGCTTTCTTT CASSVEGGVYTEAFF
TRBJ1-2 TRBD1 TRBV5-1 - TGCGCCAGCAGCCCAGGACCGGGACAGGACTATGGCTACACCTTC CASSPGPGQDYGYTF
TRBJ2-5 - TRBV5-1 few TGCGCCAGCAGCCCGGACAGCCAAGAGACCCAGTACTTC CASSPDSQETQYF
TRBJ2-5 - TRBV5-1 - TGCGCCAGCAGCAAGATCTCGGGGGAGACCCAATACTTC CASSKISGETQYF
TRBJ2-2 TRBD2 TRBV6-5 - TGTGCCAGCAGTTACTCCCCTAGCGGGGGGGCTGACGGGGAGCTGTTTTTT CASSYSPSGGADGELFF
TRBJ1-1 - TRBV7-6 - TGTGCCAGCAGCTTAGATGGACGGGTGAACACTGAAGCTTTCTTT CASSLDGRVNTEAFF
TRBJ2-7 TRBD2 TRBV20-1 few TGCAGTGCTCCCGGACTAGCGGGGCTTTACGAGCAGTACTTC CSAPGLAGLYEQYF
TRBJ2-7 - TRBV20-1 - TGCAGTGCCCACATTGGGGCCTACGAGCAGTACTTC CSAHIGAYEQYF
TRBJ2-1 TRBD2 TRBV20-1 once TGCAGTGCTAGCGACCCCGGGACTAGCGGCTACGAGCAGTTCTTC CSASDPGTSGYEQFF
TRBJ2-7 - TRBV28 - TGTGCCAGCGGGCGGGGACTCTACGAGCAGTACTTC CASGRGLYEQYF
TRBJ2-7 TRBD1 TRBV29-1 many TGCAGCGTTGAAGGGGGCCGGGACAGCTACGAGCAGTACTTC CSVEGGRDSYEQYF
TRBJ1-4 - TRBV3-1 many TGTGCCACTCAGGATAATGAAAAACTGTTTTTT CATQDNEKLFF
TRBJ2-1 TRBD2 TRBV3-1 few TGTGCCAGCAGCCAAGATCCGGGGGGGCAGGAGCAGTTCTTC CASSQDPGGQEQFF
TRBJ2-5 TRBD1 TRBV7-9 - TGTGCCAGCGGGACAGCCCCTTCCTACGCGCAGTACTTC CASGTAPSYAQYF
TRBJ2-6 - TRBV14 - TGTGCCAGCAGCCCGATATGGAGGAACTCTGGGGCCAACGTCCTGACTTTC CASSPIWRNSGANVLTF
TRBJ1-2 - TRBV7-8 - TGTGCCAGCAGCTCCGGACGGAGTGGCTACACCTTC CASSSGRSGYTF